This T cell receptor beta chain was captured in a study of beta chain features in type 1 diabetes. Overall study findings and caveats: Naive, central memory and Treg TCRB repertoires seemed to resemble each other more closely in patients than they did in healthy donors. Lower insertion and higher deletion counts appeared at VDJ junctions in type 1 diabetes patients.

The CDR3 is 17 residues long. Germline CDR1 SEHNR, CDR2 FQNEAQ (reference sequence). The V gene end was trimmed by 5 bases and the J gene end by 1 base; junction bases not matched to a gene: 10. The whole isolated RNA underwent reverse transcription, so sequencing captured expressed TCRB transcripts. Produced via immunoSEQ multiplex PCR; TCRdb's table is partial and in-frame only. The table includes 150,000 to 200,000 clones, approximately 13% detected once. This clone was seen a few times. The antigen is undetermined. The chain combines TRBV7-9 with TRBJ1-5, with 8 bases aligning to TRBD1. The source is a woman aged 18-30 years in good health. Sample: central memory CD4+ T cells from blood. The CDR3 DNA reads as TGTGCCAGCAGCCCCGGACAGGGAAGGGGAAGCAATCAGCCCCAGCATTTT. This gives the protein CASSPGQGRGSNQPQHF. Combining the CDR3 with reference TRBV7-9 and TRBJ1-5 gives the whole variable domain DTGVSQNPRHKITKRGQNVTFRCDPISEHNRLYWYRQTLGQGPEFLTYFQNEAQLEKSRLLSDRFSAERPKGSFSTLEIQRTEQGDSAMYLCASSPGQGRGSNQPQHFGDGTRLSIL.